This T cell receptor beta chain was identified in a study of blood T cell repertoires in COVID-19. In the source study's methods: Estimated nucleated cell counts came from reference gene primer amplification. TCRdb's copy holds only in-frame clones and misses some; the assay was immunoSEQ multiplex PCR. Clone size and the V and J calls come from that table; the DNA yielded D and trimming. The sample includes about 230,000 clones, around four fifths of them seen just once. The CDR3 has 11 residues. The germline V gene has CDR1 MNHNY and CDR2 SVGAGI (reference sequence). With 1 base removed from V and 9 bases from J, the gap between germline ends came to 7 bases. This clone was counted between two and nine times.

The source of this sequence is a man aged 35 to 55 with acute or convalescent COVID-19. This chain connects TRBV6-6 to TRBJ2-7; D gene unclear. The sequenced sample was peripheral blood. This CDR3 reads CASSYFKRQYF. The CDR3 DNA follows: TGTGCCAGCAGTTACTTTAAGAGGCAGTACTTC.